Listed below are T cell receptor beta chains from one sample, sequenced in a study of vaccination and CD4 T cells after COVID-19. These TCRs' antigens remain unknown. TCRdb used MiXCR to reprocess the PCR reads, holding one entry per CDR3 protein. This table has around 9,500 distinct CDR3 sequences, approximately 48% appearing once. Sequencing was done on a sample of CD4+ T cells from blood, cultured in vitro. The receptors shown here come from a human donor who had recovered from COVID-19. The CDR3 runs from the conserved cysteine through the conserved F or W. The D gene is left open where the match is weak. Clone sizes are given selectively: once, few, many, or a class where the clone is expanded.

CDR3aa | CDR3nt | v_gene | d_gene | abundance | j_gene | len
CASREGGNTGELFF | TGTGCCAGCAGAGAGGGGGGAAACACCGGGGAGCTGTTTTTT | TRBV7-6 | - | - | TRBJ2-2 | 14
CASSFSKSRDFREDTQYF | TGTGCCAGCAGCTTTTCGAAATCCCGGGACTTTAGGGAAGATACGCAGTATTTT | TRBV7-8 | - | - | TRBJ2-3 | 18
CASSRGETQYF | TGTGCCAGCAGTCGAGGGGAGACCCAGTACTTC | TRBV28 | - | - | TRBJ2-5 | 11
CASSQERRQGGLATGELFF | TGCGCCAGCAGCCAAGAACGTAGGCAGGGAGGTCTAGCCACCGGGGAGCTGTTTTTT | TRBV4-1 | - | - | TRBJ2-2 | 19
CASSRAGRGSGETQYF | TGTGCCAGCAGCCGGGCAGGCAGGGGGTCGGGAGAGACCCAGTACTTC | TRBV27 | TRBD1 | - | TRBJ2-5 | 16
CSASLQPTDTQYF | TGCAGCGCTTCGCTACAGCCCACAGATACGCAGTATTTT | TRBV29-1 | - | - | TRBJ2-3 | 13
CATSRKTGGVPDTQYF | TGTGCCACCAGCAGGAAAACGGGGGGGGTCCCAGATACGCAGTATTTT | TRBV15 | TRBD2 | - | TRBJ2-3 | 16
CASSYSLYEQYF | TGTGCCAGCAGTTACTCCCTGTACGAGCAGTACTTC | TRBV6-2/TRBV6-3 | - | few | TRBJ2-7 | 12
CASSLAQGMSEQYF | TGCGCCAGCAGCTTGGCACAGGGGATGAGCGAGCAGTACTTC | TRBV5-1 | TRBD1 | - | TRBJ2-7 | 14
CASSYSIPMNTEAFF | TGTGCCAGCAGTTACTCGATACCGATGAACACTGAAGCTTTCTTT | TRBV6-5 | - | once | TRBJ1-1 | 15
CASSLNSGGLNTEAFF | TGTGCCAGCAGCTTAAACTCAGGGGGATTGAACACTGAAGCTTTCTTT | TRBV7-8 | TRBD1 | - | TRBJ1-1 | 16
CARRRQYGYTF | TGTGCCCGCAGGAGACAGTATGGCTACACCTTC | TRBV6-4 | - | - | TRBJ1-2 | 11
CAWVLTSGSGGYTF | TGTGCCTGGGTCCTGACCTCGGGGTCGGGAGGCTACACCTTC | TRBV30 | - | - | TRBJ1-2 | 14
CASSRLSSGTSTQYF | TGTGCCAGCAGTCGACTGAGTAGCGGGACAAGTACGCAGTATTTT | TRBV27 | TRBD2 | - | TRBJ2-3 | 15